This TCR beta chain comes out of a study of PD-1 blockade in mismatch repair-deficient tumors. Germline V CDR1 and CDR2: KGHSH, LQKENI. The J segment lost 6 bases and the V segment lost 5 bases, leaving 12 bases of the junction unmatched. The CDR3 runs to 17 residues. Using immunoSEQ multiplex PCR, the repertoire was profiled, and TCRdb retains in-frame clones only, with some absent. Of under 50,000 clones in the sample, approximately 80% were seen once. This clone is a singleton in its sample. Specimen: PBMCs, collected before pembrolizumab treatment. V and J are TRBV18 and TRBJ2-3; TRBD2 matches at 12 bases. This receptor was taken from an adult with mismatch repair-deficient cancer. CDR3 DNA sequence: TGTGCCAGCTCATCTCATCTAGCGGGAGGGCCAGGGGATACGCAGTATTTT. Translation: CASSSHLAGGPGDTQYF.